Here is one T cell receptor beta chain with its context. Clones were read by immunoSEQ multiplex PCR, and TCRdb kept only the in-frame ones, dropping some. Of about 370,000 clones listed, around 87% are singletons. The data stem from a study of blood T cell repertoires in COVID-19. Study context: Sources were T cells, B-cell-depleted T cells, or PBMCs; the material itself was cDNA or gDNA.

Seattle's cohort entered during active infection and was followed longitudinally. The CDR3 extends over 17 amino acids. J gave up 1 base and V 5 bases, and 11 bases lay outside the gene matches. Germline V lookup: CDR1 LNHDA, CDR2 SQIVND (reference sequence). This TCR came from a woman aged 30 to 39 with COVID-19, enrolled during active disease. Material for sequencing was peripheral blood. The rearrangement links TRBV19 to TRBJ2-5; 9 bases match TRBD2. CDR3 nucleotide sequence: TGTGCCAGTAGTCCCCCCCTCTTTAGCGGGAGCCAAGAGACCCAGTACTTC. This gives the protein CASSPPLFSGSQETQYF.